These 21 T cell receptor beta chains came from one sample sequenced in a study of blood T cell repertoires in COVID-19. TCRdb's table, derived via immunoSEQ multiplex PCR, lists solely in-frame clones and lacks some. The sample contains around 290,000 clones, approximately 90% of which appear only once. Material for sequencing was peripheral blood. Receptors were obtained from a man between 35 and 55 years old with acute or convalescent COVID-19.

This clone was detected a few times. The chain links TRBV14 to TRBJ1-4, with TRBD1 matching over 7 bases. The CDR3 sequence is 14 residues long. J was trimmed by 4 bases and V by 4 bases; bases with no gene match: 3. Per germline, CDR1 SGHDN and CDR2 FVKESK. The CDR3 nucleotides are TGTGCCAGCAGCCGGGACAGAATTAATGAAAAACTGTTTTTT. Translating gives CASSRDRINEKLFF.

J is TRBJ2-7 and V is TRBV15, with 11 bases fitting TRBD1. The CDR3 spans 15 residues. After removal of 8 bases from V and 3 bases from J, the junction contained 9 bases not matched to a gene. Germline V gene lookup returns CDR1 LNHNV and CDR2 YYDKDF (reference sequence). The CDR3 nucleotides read TGTGCCACCTGGACAGGGGGCGGGGGGAACTACGAGCAGTACTTC. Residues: CATWTGGGGNYEQYF.

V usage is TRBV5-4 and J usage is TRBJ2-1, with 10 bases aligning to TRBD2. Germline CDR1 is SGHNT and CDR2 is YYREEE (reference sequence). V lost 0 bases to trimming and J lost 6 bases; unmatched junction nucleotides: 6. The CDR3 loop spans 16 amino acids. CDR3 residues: CASSLGVLAGVNEQFF. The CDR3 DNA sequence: TGTGCCAGCAGCTTGGGGGTTCTAGCGGGGGTCAATGAGCAGTTCTTC.

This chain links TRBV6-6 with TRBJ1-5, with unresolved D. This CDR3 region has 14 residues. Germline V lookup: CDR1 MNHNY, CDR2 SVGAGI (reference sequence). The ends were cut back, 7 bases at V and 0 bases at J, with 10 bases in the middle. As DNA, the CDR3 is TGTGCCAGCACAGTGGGAGGTAGCAATCAGCCCCAGCATTTT. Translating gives CASTVGGSNQPQHF.

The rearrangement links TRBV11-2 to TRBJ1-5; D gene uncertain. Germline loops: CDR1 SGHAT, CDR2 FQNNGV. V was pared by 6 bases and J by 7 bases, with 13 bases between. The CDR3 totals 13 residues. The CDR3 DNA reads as TGTGCCAGCAGTCCATCGAGAGGCCAGCCCCAGCATTTT. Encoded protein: CASSPSRGQPQHF.

Written as DNA, the CDR3 is TGTGCCAGCAGTCCCCTTAATGAAAAACTGTTTTTT. Translated, it gives CASSPLNEKLFF. This chain joins TRBV28 and TRBJ1-4; D is ambiguous. Germline CDR1 is MDHEN and CDR2 is SYDVKM. CDR3 size: 12 residues. The V and J ends lost 5 bases and 4 bases respectively, with 5 bases between them.

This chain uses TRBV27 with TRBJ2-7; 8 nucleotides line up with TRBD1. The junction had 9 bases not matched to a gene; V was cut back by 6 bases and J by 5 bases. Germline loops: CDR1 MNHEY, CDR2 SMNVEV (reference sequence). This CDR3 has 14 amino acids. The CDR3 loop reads CASSPTGDFNEQYF. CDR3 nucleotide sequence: TGTGCCAGCAGCCCGACAGGGGATTTCAACGAGCAGTACTTC.

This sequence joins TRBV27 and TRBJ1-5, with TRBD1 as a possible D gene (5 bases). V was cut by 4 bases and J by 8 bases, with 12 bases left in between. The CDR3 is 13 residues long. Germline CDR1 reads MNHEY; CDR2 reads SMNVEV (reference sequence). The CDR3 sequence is CASSSPGREPQHF. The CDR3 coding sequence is TGTGCCAGCAGTTCCCCAGGCAGGGAGCCCCAGCATTTT.

The CDR3 loop reads CASSSSGTYLNYGYTF. Written as DNA, the CDR3 is TGCGCCAGCAGCTCTTCCGGGACATACCTTAACTATGGCTACACCTTC. J is TRBJ1-2 and V is TRBV5-1; a possible D gene is TRBD1 (6 bases). The ends were cut back, 3 bases at V and 1 base at J, with 16 bases in the middle. From germline, CDR1 is SGHRS and CDR2 YFSETQ. The CDR3 has 16 amino acids.

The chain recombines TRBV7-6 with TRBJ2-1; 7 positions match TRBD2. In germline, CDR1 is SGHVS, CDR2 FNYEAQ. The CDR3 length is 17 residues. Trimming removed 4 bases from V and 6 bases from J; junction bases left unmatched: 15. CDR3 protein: CASSSRVGSGEGNEQFF. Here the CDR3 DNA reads TGTGCCAGCAGCTCTAGGGTGGGCAGCGGGGAGGGCAATGAGCAGTTCTTC.

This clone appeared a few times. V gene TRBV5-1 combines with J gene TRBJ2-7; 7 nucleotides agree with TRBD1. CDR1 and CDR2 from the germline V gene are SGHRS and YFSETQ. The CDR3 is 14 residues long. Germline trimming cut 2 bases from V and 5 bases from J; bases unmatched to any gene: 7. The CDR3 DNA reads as TGCGCCAGCAGCTTCAGACAGGGATCCAACGAGCAGTACTTC. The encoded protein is CASSFRQGSNEQYF.

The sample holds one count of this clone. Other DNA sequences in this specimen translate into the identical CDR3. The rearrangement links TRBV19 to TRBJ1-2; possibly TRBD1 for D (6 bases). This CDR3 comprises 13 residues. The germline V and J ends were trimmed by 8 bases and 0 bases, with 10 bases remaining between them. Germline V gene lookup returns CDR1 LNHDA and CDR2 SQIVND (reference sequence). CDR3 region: CASRGAANYGYTF. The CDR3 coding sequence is TGTGCCAGTCGGGGGGCAGCTAACTATGGCTACACCTTC.

The CDR3 is CASSPGAYEQYF. Here the CDR3 DNA reads TGTGCCAGCAGCCCGGGGGCCTACGAGCAGTACTTC. The chain employs TRBV7-8 and TRBJ2-7; a possible D gene is TRBD2 (6 bases). This CDR3 has 12 residues. Germline loops: CDR1 SGHVS, CDR2 FQNEAQ. The V and J ends lost 5 bases and 2 bases respectively, with 7 bases between them.

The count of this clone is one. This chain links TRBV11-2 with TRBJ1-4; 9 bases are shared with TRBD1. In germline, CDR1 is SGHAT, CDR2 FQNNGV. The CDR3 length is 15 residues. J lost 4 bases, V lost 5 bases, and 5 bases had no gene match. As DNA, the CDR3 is TGTGCCAGCAGCCCCACAGGGGGCCATAATGAAAAACTGTTTTTT. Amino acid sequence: CASSPTGGHNEKLFF. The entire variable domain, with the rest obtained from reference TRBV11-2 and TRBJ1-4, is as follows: EAGVAQSPRYKIIEKRQSVAFWCNPISGHATLYWYQQILGQGPKLLIQFQNNGVVDDSQLPKDRFSAERLKGVDSTLKIQPAKLEDSAVYLCASSPTGGHNEKLFFGSGTQLSVL.

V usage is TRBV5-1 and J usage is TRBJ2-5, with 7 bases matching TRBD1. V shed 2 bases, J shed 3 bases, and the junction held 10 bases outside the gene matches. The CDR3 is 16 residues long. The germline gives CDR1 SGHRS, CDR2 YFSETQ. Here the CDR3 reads CASSFRTGRSEETQYF. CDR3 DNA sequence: TGCGCCAGCAGCTTTCGGACAGGAAGGTCGGAAGAGACCCAGTACTTC.

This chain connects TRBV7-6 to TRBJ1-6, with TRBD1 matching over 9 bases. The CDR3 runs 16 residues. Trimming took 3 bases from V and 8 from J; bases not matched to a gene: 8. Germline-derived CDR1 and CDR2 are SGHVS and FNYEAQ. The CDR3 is CASSLGLQGAYSPLHF. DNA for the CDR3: TGTGCCAGCAGCTTGGGGCTACAGGGGGCTTATTCACCCCTCCACTTT.

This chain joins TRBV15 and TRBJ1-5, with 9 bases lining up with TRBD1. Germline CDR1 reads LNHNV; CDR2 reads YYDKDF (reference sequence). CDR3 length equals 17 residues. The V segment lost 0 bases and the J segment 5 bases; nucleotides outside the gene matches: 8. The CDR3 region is CATSRDRGTGRDQPQHF. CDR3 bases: TGTGCCACCAGCAGAGATCGTGGGACAGGGAGGGATCAGCCCCAGCATTTT.

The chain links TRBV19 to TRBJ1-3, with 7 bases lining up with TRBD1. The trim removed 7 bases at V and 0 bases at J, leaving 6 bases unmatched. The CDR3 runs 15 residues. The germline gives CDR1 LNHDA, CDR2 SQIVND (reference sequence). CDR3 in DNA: TGTGCCAGTAAGCCGGGACAGTTCTCTGGAAACACCATATATTTT. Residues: CASKPGQFSGNTIYF.

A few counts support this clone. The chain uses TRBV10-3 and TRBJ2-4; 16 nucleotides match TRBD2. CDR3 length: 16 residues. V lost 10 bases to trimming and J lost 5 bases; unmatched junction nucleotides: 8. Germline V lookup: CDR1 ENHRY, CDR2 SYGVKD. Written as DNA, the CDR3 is TGTGCCACCCTGGGACTAGCGGGGGGGAACCAAAACATTCAGTACTTC. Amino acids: CATLGLAGGNQNIQYF.

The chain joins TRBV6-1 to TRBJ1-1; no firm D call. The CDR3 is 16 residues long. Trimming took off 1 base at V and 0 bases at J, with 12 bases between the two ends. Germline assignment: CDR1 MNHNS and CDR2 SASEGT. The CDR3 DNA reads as TGTGCCAGCAGTGAAGTGCCAGGTCGGATGAACACTGAAGCTTTCTTT. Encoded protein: CASSEVPGRMNTEAFF.

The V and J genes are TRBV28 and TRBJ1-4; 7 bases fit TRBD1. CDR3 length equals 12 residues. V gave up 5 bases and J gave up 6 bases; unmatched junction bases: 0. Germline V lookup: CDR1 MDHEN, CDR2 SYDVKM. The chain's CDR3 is CASSTGDEKLFF. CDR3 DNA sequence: TGTGCCAGCAGTACAGGGGATGAAAAACTGTTTTTT. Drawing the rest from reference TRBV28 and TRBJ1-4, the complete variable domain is DVKVTQSSRYLVKRTGEKVFLECVQDMDHENMFWYRQDPGLGLRLIYFSYDVKMKEKGDIPEGYSVSREKKERFSLILESASTNQTSMYLCASSTGDEKLFFGSGTQLSVL.